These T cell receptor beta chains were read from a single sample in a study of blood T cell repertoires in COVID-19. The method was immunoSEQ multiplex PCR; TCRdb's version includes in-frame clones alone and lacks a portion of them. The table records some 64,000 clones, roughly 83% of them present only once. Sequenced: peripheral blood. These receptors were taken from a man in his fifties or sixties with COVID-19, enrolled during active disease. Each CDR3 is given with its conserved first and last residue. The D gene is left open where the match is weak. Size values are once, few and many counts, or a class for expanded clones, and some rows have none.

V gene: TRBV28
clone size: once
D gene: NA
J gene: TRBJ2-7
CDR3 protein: CASSLGQGPYEQYF
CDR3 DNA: TGTGCCAGCAGTTTAGGGCAGGGCCCCTACGAGCAGTACTTC

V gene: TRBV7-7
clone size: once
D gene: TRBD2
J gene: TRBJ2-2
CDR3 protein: CASSSLLGGDTGELFF
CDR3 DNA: TGTGCCAGCAGCTCCCTCCTGGGGGGGGACACCGGGGAGCTGTTTTTT

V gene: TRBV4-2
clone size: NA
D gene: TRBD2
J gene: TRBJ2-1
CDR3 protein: CASSQDLSGRVPNEQFF
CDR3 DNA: TGTGCCAGCAGCCAAGACTTGAGCGGGAGGGTCCCCAATGAGCAGTTCTTC

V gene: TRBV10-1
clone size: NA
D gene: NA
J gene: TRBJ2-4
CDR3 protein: CASSESGGTEGSKNIQYF
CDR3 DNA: TGCGCCAGCAGTGAATCTGGGGGGACGGAGGGGTCCAAAAACATTCAGTACTTC

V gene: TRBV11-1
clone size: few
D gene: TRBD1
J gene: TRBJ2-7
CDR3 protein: CASSFRDRGTYEQYF
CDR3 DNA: TGTGCCAGCAGCTTCCGGGACAGGGGAACCTACGAGCAGTACTTC

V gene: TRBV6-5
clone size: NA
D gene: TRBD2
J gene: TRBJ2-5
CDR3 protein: CASSLASGFQETQYF
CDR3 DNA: TGTGCCAGCAGTTTGGCTAGCGGGTTCCAAGAGACCCAGTACTTC

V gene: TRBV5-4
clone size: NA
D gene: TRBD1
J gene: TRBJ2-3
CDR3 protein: CASSQRTGADTQYF
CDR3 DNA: TGTGCCAGCAGCCAAAGGACAGGGGCAGATACGCAGTATTTT

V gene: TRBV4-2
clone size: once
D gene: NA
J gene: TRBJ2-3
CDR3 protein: CASSTTPGALTDTQYF
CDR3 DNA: TGTGCCAGCAGCACCACTCCCGGTGCACTCACGGATACGCAGTATTTT

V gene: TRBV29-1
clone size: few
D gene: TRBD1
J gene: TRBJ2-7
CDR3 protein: CSVGGQTGIYEQYF
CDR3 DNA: TGCAGCGTTGGTGGCCAGACAGGGATCTACGAGCAGTACTTC

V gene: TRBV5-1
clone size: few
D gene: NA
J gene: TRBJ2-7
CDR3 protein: CASSSENAKYF
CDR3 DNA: TGCGCCAGCAGCTCCGAGAACGCCAAGTACTTC

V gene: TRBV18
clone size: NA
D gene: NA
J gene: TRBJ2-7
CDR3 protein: CASSPPGVYEQYF
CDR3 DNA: TGTGCCAGCTCCCCCCCGGGGGTTTACGAGCAGTACTTC

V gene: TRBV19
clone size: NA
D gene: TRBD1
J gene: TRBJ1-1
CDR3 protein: CASSISRDRLNTEAFF
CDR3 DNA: TGTGCCAGTAGTATTTCCCGGGACAGGTTGAACACTGAAGCTTTCTTT

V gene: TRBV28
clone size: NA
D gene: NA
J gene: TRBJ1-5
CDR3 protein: CASSEGPANQPQHF
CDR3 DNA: TGTGCCAGCAGTGAGGGTCCAGCTAATCAGCCCCAGCATTTT

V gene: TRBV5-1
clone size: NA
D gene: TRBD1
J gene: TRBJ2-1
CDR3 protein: CASSLAGTGVYEQFF
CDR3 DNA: TGCGCCAGCAGCTTGGCCGGGACAGGGGTCTATGAGCAGTTCTTC

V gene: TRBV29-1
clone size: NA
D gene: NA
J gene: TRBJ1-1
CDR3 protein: CSVETQGPSTEAFF
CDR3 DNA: TGCAGCGTTGAAACCCAGGGGCCTAGCACTGAAGCTTTCTTT

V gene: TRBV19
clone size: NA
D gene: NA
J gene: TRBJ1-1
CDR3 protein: CASSRSSLRTEAFF
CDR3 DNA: TGTGCCAGTAGTAGGTCCAGTCTCCGCACTGAAGCTTTCTTT

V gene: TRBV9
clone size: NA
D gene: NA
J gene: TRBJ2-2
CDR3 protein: CASSFDPTEEDTGELFF
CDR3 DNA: TGTGCCAGCAGCTTCGACCCGACAGAAGAAGACACCGGGGAGCTGTTTTTT

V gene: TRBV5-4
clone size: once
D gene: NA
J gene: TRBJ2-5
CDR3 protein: CASSSAKDYSETQYF
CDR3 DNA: TGTGCCAGCAGCTCGGCTAAGGACTACTCTGAGACCCAGTACTTC

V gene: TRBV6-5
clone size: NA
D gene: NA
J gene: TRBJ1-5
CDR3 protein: CASSYRRNQPQHF
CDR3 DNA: TGTGCCAGCAGTTACAGGAGAAATCAGCCCCAGCATTTT

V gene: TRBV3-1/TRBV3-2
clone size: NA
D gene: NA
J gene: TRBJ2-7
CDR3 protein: CASSRSLFGRASSYEQYF
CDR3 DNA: TGTGCCAGCAGCCGAAGTCTTTTTGGGCGGGCGAGCTCCTACGAGCAGTACTTC

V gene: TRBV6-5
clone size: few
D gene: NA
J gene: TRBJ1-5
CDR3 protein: CASSQAGNSNQPQHF
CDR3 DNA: TGTGCCAGCAGCCAAGCCGGGAATAGCAATCAGCCCCAGCATTTT

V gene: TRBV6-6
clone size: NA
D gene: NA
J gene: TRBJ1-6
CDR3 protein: CASSSEQANSPLHF
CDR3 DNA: TGTGCCAGCAGTTCTGAACAGGCTAATTCACCCCTCCACTTT

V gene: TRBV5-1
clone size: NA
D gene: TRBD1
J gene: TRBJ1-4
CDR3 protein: CASSLRPGTGNEKLFF
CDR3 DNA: TGCGCCAGCAGCCTCCGTCCCGGGACAGGGAATGAAAAACTGTTTTTT

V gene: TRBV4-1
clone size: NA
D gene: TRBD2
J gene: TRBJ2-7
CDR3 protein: CASSHTNLGLAELYEQYF
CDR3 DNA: TGCGCCAGCAGCCACACCAACTTGGGACTAGCGGAGCTCTACGAGCAGTACTTC

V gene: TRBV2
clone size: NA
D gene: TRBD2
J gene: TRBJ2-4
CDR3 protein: CASSEARGGIQYF
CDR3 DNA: TGTGCCAGCAGTGAAGCGCGGGGGGGCATTCAGTACTTC

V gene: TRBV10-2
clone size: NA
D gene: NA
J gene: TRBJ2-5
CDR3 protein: CASSEMGAGETQYF
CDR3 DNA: TGCGCCAGCAGTGAGATGGGGGCTGGGGAGACCCAGTACTTC

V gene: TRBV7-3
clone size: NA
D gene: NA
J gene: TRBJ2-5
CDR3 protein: CASSYLANQETQYF
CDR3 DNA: TGTGCCAGCAGCTACCTAGCTAACCAAGAGACCCAGTACTTC

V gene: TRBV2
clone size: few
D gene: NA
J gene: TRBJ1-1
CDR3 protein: CASKLQGLARTEAFF
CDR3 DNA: TGTGCCAGCAAGCTCCAGGGGCTGGCCCGCACTGAAGCTTTCTTT

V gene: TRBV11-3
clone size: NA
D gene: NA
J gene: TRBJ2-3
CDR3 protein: CASSLDRADTQYF
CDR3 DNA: TGTGCCAGCAGCTTAGACAGGGCAGATACGCAGTATTTT

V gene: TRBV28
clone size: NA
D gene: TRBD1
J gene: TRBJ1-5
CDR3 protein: CASSLTGDNQPQHF
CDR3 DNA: TGTGCCAGCAGTTTAACAGGGGACAATCAGCCCCAGCATTTT

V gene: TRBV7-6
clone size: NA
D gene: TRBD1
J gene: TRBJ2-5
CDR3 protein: CASSGWGTALQETQYF
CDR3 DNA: TGTGCCAGCAGCGGGTGGGGGACAGCGCTTCAAGAGACCCAGTACTTC

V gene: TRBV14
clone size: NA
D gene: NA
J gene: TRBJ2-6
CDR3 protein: CASSKGGSGANVLTF
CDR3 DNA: TGTGCCAGCAGCAAGGGAGGTTCTGGGGCCAACGTCCTGACTTTC

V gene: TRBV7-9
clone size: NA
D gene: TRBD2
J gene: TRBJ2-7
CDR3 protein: CASSLVLGRAGSFQYF
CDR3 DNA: TGTGCCAGCAGCTTAGTTCTCGGGAGGGCGGGGAGCTTTCAGTACTTC

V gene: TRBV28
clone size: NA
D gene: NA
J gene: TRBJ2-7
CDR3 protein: CASSIRGQTYEQYF
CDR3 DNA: TGTGCCAGCAGTATCAGAGGACAGACCTACGAGCAGTACTTC

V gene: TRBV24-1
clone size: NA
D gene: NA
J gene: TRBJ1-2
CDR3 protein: CATSDLNLGAYIF
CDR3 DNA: TGTGCCACCAGTGACCTCAACTTGGGCGCCTACATCTTC

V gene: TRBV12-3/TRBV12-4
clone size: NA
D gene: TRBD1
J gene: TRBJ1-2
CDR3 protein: CASSPRDSYGYTF
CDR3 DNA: TGTGCCAGCAGTCCTAGGGACAGCTATGGCTACACCTTC

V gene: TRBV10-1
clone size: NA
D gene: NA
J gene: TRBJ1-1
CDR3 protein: CASRGNPGEAFF
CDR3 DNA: TGCGCCAGCAGAGGGAACCCGGGGGAAGCTTTCTTT

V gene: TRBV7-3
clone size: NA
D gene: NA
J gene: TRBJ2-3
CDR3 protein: CASSVQQTSTDTQYF
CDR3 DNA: TGTGCCAGCAGCGTACAGCAGACGAGCACAGATACGCAGTATTTT

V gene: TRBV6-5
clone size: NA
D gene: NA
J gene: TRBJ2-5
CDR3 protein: CASSFRDTAETQYF
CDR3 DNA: TGTGCCAGCAGCTTCCGGGACACGGCAGAGACCCAGTACTTC

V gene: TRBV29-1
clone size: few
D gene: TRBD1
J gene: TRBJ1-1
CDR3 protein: CSVNRGSLF
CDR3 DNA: TGCAGCGTAAACAGGGGTTCGCTCTTT

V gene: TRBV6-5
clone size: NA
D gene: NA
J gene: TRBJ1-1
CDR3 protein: CASRSTGLNTEAFF
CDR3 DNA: TGTGCCAGCAGGTCCACAGGGTTGAACACTGAAGCTTTCTTT

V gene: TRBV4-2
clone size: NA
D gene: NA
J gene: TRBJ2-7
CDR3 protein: CASSQPVRFGGNSSYEQYF
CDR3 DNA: TGTGCCAGCAGCCAGCCTGTCAGGTTTGGCGGGAATAGTTCCTACGAGCAGTACTTC

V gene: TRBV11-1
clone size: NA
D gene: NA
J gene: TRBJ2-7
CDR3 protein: CASSLARSGIEQYF
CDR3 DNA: TGTGCCAGCAGCTTAGCTCGTTCGGGGATCGAGCAGTACTTC

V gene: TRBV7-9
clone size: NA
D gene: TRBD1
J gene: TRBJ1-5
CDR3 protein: CASSSTGEQPQHF
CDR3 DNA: TGTGCCAGCAGTAGTACAGGGGAACAGCCCCAGCATTTT

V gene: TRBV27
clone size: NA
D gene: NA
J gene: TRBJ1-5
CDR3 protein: CASSFQGGDQPQHF
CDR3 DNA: TGTGCCAGCAGTTTTCAGGGAGGGGATCAGCCCCAGCATTTT